Listed here are 28 T cell receptor beta chains from one sample, sequenced in a study of shared clonotypes between healthy human individuals. TCRdb's copy holds only in-frame clones and misses some; the assay was immunoSEQ multiplex PCR. The repertoire holds about 590,000 clones, with about 95% as singletons. In the naive CD8 group, cells lacked CD45RO and were positively selected for CCR7, so terminally differentiated effector memory CD45RA+ cells were left out. Sequencing used naive CD8+ T cells sorted from blood. The receptors stem from a woman in her twenties or thirties in good health.

This clone was recorded only once. The chain has TRBV5-6 and TRBJ1-1; 7 nucleotides agree with TRBD1. The CDR3 totals 14 residues. CDR1 and CDR2 (germline): SGHDT, YYEEEE. V trimming: 4 bases; J trimming: 0 bases; junction bases outside the gene matches: 3. The CDR3 DNA reads as TGTGCCAGCAGCCCGGGACAGATGAACACTGAAGCTTTCTTT. It yields the protein CASSPGQMNTEAFF.

The chain recombines TRBV29-1 with TRBJ1-2; 8 bases align to TRBD1. Germline assignment: CDR1 SQVTM and CDR2 ANQGSEA. The V and J ends lost 1 base and 5 bases, in that order; junction bases with no gene match: 3. This CDR3 comprises 13 residues. The CDR3 nucleotides are TGCAGCGTTGAAGTGGACAGGGAGTATGGCTACACCTTC. Translated: CSVEVDREYGYTF.

The chain carries TRBV30 and TRBJ2-7; D remains unclear. This CDR3 has 11 residues. V shed 5 bases and J shed 4 bases, with 9 bases lying between them. The germline V gene encodes CDR1 GTSNPN and CDR2 SVGIG (reference sequence). Here the CDR3 reads CAWEDRYEQYF. CDR3 nucleotides: TGTGCCTGGGAAGACCGTTACGAGCAGTACTTC.

The V and J genes are TRBV2 and TRBJ1-1, with 7 bases aligning to TRBD1. This CDR3 spans 17 amino acids. The V and J ends lost 5 bases and 4 bases, in that order; junction bases with no gene match: 16. Per germline, CDR1 SNHLY and CDR2 FYNNEI. CDR3 nucleotide sequence: TGTGCCAGCAGTCAGGGGGGGGCCGACATATTACCCACTGAAGCTTTCTTT. Its protein product is CASSQGGADILPTEAFF.

The rearrangement links TRBV10-2 to TRBJ1-1; D is unresolved. V gave up 6 bases and J gave up 1 base, with 9 bases separating them. The CDR3 length is 13 residues. Germline CDR1 is WSHSY and CDR2 is SAAADI. CDR3: CASSSLENTEAFF. DNA for the CDR3: TGCGCCAGCAGCAGTCTGGAGAACACTGAAGCTTTCTTT.

This rearrangement joins TRBV29-1 to TRBJ2-3; tentatively, D is TRBD1 or TRBD2 (5 bases each). V was trimmed by 1 base and J by 0 bases, leaving 11 bases between them. Germline CDR1 reads SQVTM; CDR2 reads ANQGSEA. The CDR3 spans 15 residues. DNA for the CDR3: TGCAGCGTTGAAGGAGAGGGGCCTAGCACAGATACGCAGTATTTT. Amino acid sequence: CSVEGEGPSTDTQYF.

The CDR3: CASRTSGRADNEQFF. CDR3 nucleotide sequence: TGTGCCAGCAGAACTAGCGGGAGGGCTGACAATGAGCAGTTCTTC. The V gene is TRBV2, the J gene TRBJ2-1; 13 nucleotides agree with TRBD2. CDR3 length: 15 residues. After removal of 6 bases from V and 5 bases from J, the junction contained 4 bases not matched to a gene. Germline CDR1 and CDR2: SNHLY and FYNNEI.

This chain links TRBV28 with TRBJ1-1; a weak D match, TRBD1 (5 bases). CDR3 length equals 17 residues. Deletions cut 3 bases from V and 3 bases from J, with 20 bases between. CDR1 is MDHEN and CDR2 is SYDVKM in the germline V gene. The CDR3 loop is CASSLGGGLGDYTEAFF. CDR3 in DNA: TGTGCCAGCAGTTTGGGGGGTGGGTTAGGGGACTACACTGAAGCTTTCTTT.

The chain recombines TRBV27 with TRBJ2-1; 9 positions agree with TRBD2. Germline loops: CDR1 MNHEY, CDR2 SMNVEV (reference sequence). The V gene end was trimmed by 6 bases and the J gene end by 4 bases; junction bases not matched to a gene: 10. The CDR3 runs to 16 residues. CDR3 protein: CASSALASGDYNEQFF. As DNA, the CDR3 is TGTGCCAGCAGCGCCCTCGCTAGCGGGGATTACAATGAGCAGTTCTTC.

The genes are TRBV15 and TRBJ2-1, with D possibly matching TRBD2 (5 bases). Per the germline V gene, CDR1 is LNHNV and CDR2 is YYDKDF (reference sequence). Trimming cost V 5 bases and J 9 bases, with 20 bases left between them. The CDR3 runs to 15 residues. CDR3 sequence reads: CATSSRSPPRGEQFF. In DNA form, the CDR3 reads TGTGCCACCAGCTCCCGTTCCCCCCCACGGGGTGAGCAGTTCTTC.

V is TRBV27 and J is TRBJ2-3; 13 nucleotides match TRBD2. The CDR3 consists of 16 residues. J gave up 4 bases and V 7 bases, and 8 bases lay outside the gene matches. Germline assignment: CDR1 MNHEY and CDR2 SMNVEV (reference sequence). CDR3 DNA: TGTGCCAGCACGCGGATACTAGCGGGAGGGCCAGATACGCAGTATTTT. It encodes CASTRILAGGPDTQYF.

The genes are TRBV27 and TRBJ2-7; 10 bases are a match to TRBD2. There are 15 residues in the CDR3. CDR1 is MNHEY and CDR2 is SMNVEV in the germline V gene (reference sequence). The V gene end was trimmed by 6 bases and the J gene end by 6 bases; junction bases not matched to a gene: 11. The CDR3 spells CASSNLAGVVSEQYF. The CDR3 DNA reads TGTGCCAGCAGCAACCTAGCGGGAGTAGTTAGCGAGCAGTACTTC.

V and J are TRBV28 and TRBJ2-2; 7 bases fit TRBD1. The junction had 23 bases not matched to a gene; V was cut back by 6 bases and J by 1 base. The CDR3 spans 21 residues. Germline CDR1 and CDR2: MDHEN and SYDVKM. The CDR3 nucleotides are TGTGCCAGCAGCCGACCCACTGCCGACAGGGCCCGTACTTTGAACACCGGGGAGCTGTTTTTT. This codes for CASSRPTADRARTLNTGELFF.

The chain links TRBV9 to TRBJ2-7; D possibly matches TRBD1 or TRBD2 (5 bases each). Germline V gene data show CDR1 as SGDLS and CDR2 as YYNGEE. CDR3 length equals 15 residues. V lost 7 bases and J 2 bases, leaving 19 bases between the germline ends. CDR3 sequence: CASGRWVGGTYEQYF. In DNA form, the CDR3 reads TGTGCCAGCGGGAGATGGGTTGGGGGTACCTACGAGCAGTACTTC.

CDR3 nucleotides: TGCGCCAGCAGCTTGCGCCTAACTAAGGTTTTGTGGGAAAAACTGTTTTTT. Protein sequence: CASSLRLTKVLWEKLFF. This sequence joins TRBV5-1 and TRBJ1-4; D remains unclear. The germline V gene has CDR1 SGHRS and CDR2 YFSETQ. The length of the CDR3 is 17 residues. The V end was cut by 1 base, the J end by 8 bases, with 21 bases between.

This chain links TRBV5-6 with TRBJ2-7, with D possibly being TRBD1 or TRBD2 (5 bases each). Germline V gene data show CDR1 as SGHDT and CDR2 as YYEEEE. CDR3 length equals 15 residues. Trimming took off 2 bases at V and 3 bases at J, with 15 bases between the two ends. This CDR3 is CASSFRRVGVYEQYF. The CDR3 region has the DNA TGTGCCAGCAGCTTCCGTCGGGTGGGGGTCTACGAGCAGTACTTC. The variable domain in full, completed from reference TRBV5-6 and TRBJ2-7, reads DAGVTQSPTHLIKTRGQQVTLRCSPKSGHDTVSWYQQALGQGPQFIFQYYEEEERQRGNFPDRFSGHQFPNYSSELNVNALLLGDSALYLCASSFRRVGVYEQYFGPGTRLTVT.

The chain carries TRBV28 and TRBJ1-1; TRBD1 agrees at 8 bases. The germline V gene encodes CDR1 MDHEN and CDR2 SYDVKM. J was trimmed by 5 bases and V by 5 bases; bases with no gene match: 7. The CDR3 is 14 residues long. The CDR3 protein is CASSLTYRGTEAFF. The DNA for the CDR3 is TGTGCCAGCAGTCTCACCTACAGGGGGACTGAAGCTTTCTTT.

This chain joins TRBV6-7 and TRBJ1-4; 10 bases line up with TRBD1. TRBV6-7 is an open reading frame, and its role is uncertain. The CDR3 has 15 amino acids. V lost 2 bases, J lost 10 bases, and 7 bases stayed unmatched. The CDR3 spells CASSYRTGGQGKLFF. The CDR3 DNA follows: TGTGCCAGCAGTTACCGGACAGGGGGGCAGGGAAAACTGTTTTTT.

This clone was observed a single time. The chain links TRBV28 to TRBJ2-7, with D perhaps matching TRBD2 (6 bases). Germline assignment: CDR1 MDHEN and CDR2 SYDVKM. Trimming left V 1 base short and J 4 bases short, with 14 bases between. This CDR3 region has 15 residues. The CDR3 bases are TGTGCCAGCAGTTTATTCACCGGGGGTCCATACGAGCAGTACTTC. Translating it yields CASSLFTGGPYEQYF.

The chain recombines TRBV10-3 with TRBJ2-1, with D maybe TRBD2 (6 bases). The germline gives CDR1 ENHRY, CDR2 SYGVKD. The CDR3 runs to 15 residues. V was clipped by 2 bases and J by 3 bases, with 11 bases between them. The CDR3 DNA reads TGTGCCATCAGTGAGGGAGGGGCCCTCTACAATGAGCAGTTCTTC. Its protein product is CAISEGGALYNEQFF.

The chain recombines TRBV7-2 with TRBJ1-1; D is uncertain. The CDR3 totals 15 residues. The germline V gene has CDR1 SGHTA and CDR2 FQGNSA. Trimming took 1 base from V and 8 from J, leaving 17 bases between them. CDR3 coding DNA: TGTGCCAGCAGCTTAGGCCGTCCGGGTCTCGACGAAGCTTTCTTT. Translating gives CASSLGRPGLDEAFF. The full variable domain, with the rest looked up from reference TRBV7-2 and TRBJ1-1, is GAGVSQSPSNKVTEKGKDVELRCDPISGHTALYWYRQSLGQGLEFLIYFQGNSAPDKSGLPSDRFSAERTGGSVSTLTIQRTQQEDSAVYLCASSLGRPGLDEAFFGQGTRLTVV.

The genes are TRBV11-2 and TRBJ1-4, with D uncertain. Germline CDR1 is SGHAT and CDR2 is FQNNGV. V lost 5 bases and J lost 8, with 12 bases in between. CDR3 length: 13 residues. The CDR3 DNA reads TGTGCCAGCAGCGGTCCGGATAAGGAAAAACTGTTTTTT. Translated: CASSGPDKEKLFF.

The chain recombines TRBV9 with TRBJ2-7; possible D gene TRBD2, 5 bases. The CDR3 contains 15 residues. Germline loops: CDR1 SGDLS, CDR2 YYNGEE. V was pared by 0 bases and J by 4 bases, with 14 bases between. DNA of the CDR3: TGTGCCAGCAGCGTAGAAACTAGAGGGTTGTACGAGCAGTACTTC. Encoded protein: CASSVETRGLYEQYF.

The CDR3 DNA follows: TGTGCCAGCAGTTTTTCGAGCGGGCATCTCCCCTACGAGCAGTACTTC. This translates into CASSFSSGHLPYEQYF. This chain connects TRBV27 to TRBJ2-7; D perhaps matches TRBD2 (6 bases). CDR3 length: 16 amino acids. V was cut by 3 bases and J by 2 bases, with 17 bases left in between. Per germline, CDR1 MNHEY and CDR2 SMNVEV (reference sequence).

V usage is TRBV11-2 and J usage is TRBJ2-3, with 7 bases identical to TRBD1. CDR3 length equals 17 residues. With 1 base clipped from V and 2 bases from J, the junction kept 9 bases outside the gene matches. Germline assignment: CDR1 SGHAT and CDR2 FQNNGV. The CDR3 nucleotides read TGTGCCAGCAGCTTAGCTTTGAGGGGGCTCGACACAGATACGCAGTATTTT. Protein product: CASSLALRGLDTDTQYF.

V usage is TRBV27 and J usage is TRBJ1-1; TRBD1 is a possible D gene (5 bases). With 2 bases removed from V and 5 bases from J, the gap between germline ends came to 18 bases. Germline CDR1 and CDR2: MNHEY and SMNVEV (reference sequence). This CDR3 contains 16 residues. CDR3 sequence reads: CASSLRQGFGGTEAFF. The CDR3 DNA reads TGTGCCAGCAGTTTAAGACAAGGATTCGGGGGGACTGAAGCTTTCTTT.

The chain links TRBV9 to TRBJ2-1; D assignment may be TRBD1 or TRBD2 (5 bases each). V gave up 3 bases and J gave up 5 bases, with 15 bases separating them. Germline V gene data show CDR1 as SGDLS and CDR2 as YYNGEE. The CDR3 length is 15 residues. The CDR3 spells CASSGAGTDNNEQFF. The DNA of the CDR3 is TGTGCCAGCAGCGGAGCCGGGACGGATAACAATGAGCAGTTCTTC. Looking up the rest from reference TRBV9 and TRBJ2-1 gives the full variable domain: DSGVTQTPKHLITATGQRVTLRCSPRSGDLSVYWYQQSLDQGLQFLIQYYNGEERAKGNILERFSAQQFPDLHSELNLSSLELGDSALYFCASSGAGTDNNEQFFGPGTRLTVL.

The chain uses TRBV27 and TRBJ2-7; perhaps D is TRBD1 or TRBD2 (5 bases each). CDR1 and CDR2 (germline): MNHEY, SMNVEV (reference sequence). There are 13 residues in the CDR3. Between the trimmed V and J ends, which lost 6 bases and 1 base, there was a span of 10 bases. The CDR3 DNA reads TGTGCCAGCAGCCCTTGGGGGTCCTACGAGCAGTACTTC. It is translated as CASSPWGSYEQYF.